The 17 T cell receptor beta chains listed next were all sequenced from one sample in a study of radiotherapy plus CTLA-4 blockade in lung cancer. Produced via immunoSEQ multiplex PCR; TCRdb's table is partial and in-frame only. The table records about 97,000 clones, approximately 75% of them present only once. Specimen: peripheral blood, collected from a patient treated with radiotherapy plus ipilimumab. Receptors were obtained from a human donor with non-small cell lung cancer who had a partial response to radiotherapy plus ipilimumab. Some clones in this sample may be carry-over from other donors' samples.

This chain joins TRBV5-8 and TRBJ2-1, with 9 bases that match TRBD2. This CDR3 contains 15 residues. Germline V lookup: CDR1 SGHTS, CDR2 YDEGEE. Trimming at V came to 4 bases and at J to 0 bases, leaving 2 bases not matched to a gene. The chain's CDR3 is CASSKLAGSYNEQFF. The CDR3 coding sequence is TGTGCCAGCAGCAAACTAGCGGGCTCCTACAATGAGCAGTTCTTC. Drawing the rest from reference TRBV5-8 and TRBJ2-1, the complete variable domain is EAGVTQSPTHLIKTRGQQATLRCSPISGHTSVYWYQQALGLGLQFLLWYDEGEERNRGNFPPRFSGRQFPNYSSELNVNALELEDSALYLCASSKLAGSYNEQFFGPGTRLTVL.

The J gene is TRBJ2-1, the V gene TRBV29-1, with 9 bases lining up with TRBD2. This CDR3 is built from 14 residues. J was trimmed by 2 bases and V by 7 bases; bases with no gene match: 6. Germline V gene lookup returns CDR1 SQVTM and CDR2 ANQGSEA. CDR3 in DNA: TGCAGCGCAGGACTAGCGATAACCTACAATGAGCAGTTCTTC. Amino acid sequence: CSAGLAITYNEQFF.

This clone has just one count. The chain has TRBV28 and TRBJ2-7, with TRBD1 as a possible D gene (5 bases). The ends were cut back, 2 bases at V and 3 bases at J, with 14 bases in the middle. The CDR3 runs 15 residues. Per germline, CDR1 MDHEN and CDR2 SYDVKM. Here the CDR3 reads CASSLIGANDYEQYF. DNA for the CDR3: TGTGCCAGCAGTTTAATTGGGGCGAATGACTACGAGCAGTACTTC.

The chain has TRBV28 and TRBJ1-2; the D is unclear. CDR3 size: 13 residues. The germline V and J ends were trimmed by 3 bases and 1 base, with 6 bases remaining between them. The germline gives CDR1 MDHEN, CDR2 SYDVKM. The CDR3 DNA sequence: TGTGCCAGCAGTTTCCCAAATAACTATGGCTACACCTTC. It yields the protein CASSFPNNYGYTF.

This chain connects TRBV5-1 to TRBJ2-1; 12 bases agree with TRBD2. The J segment lost 9 bases and the V segment lost 4 bases, leaving 17 bases of the junction unmatched. The CDR3 is 18 amino acids. Looked up from germline, CDR1 is SGHRS and CDR2 is YFSETQ. This CDR3 is CASSQQGLRLAGVLEQFF. In DNA, the CDR3 is TGCGCCAGCAGCCAACAGGGTCTGAGACTAGCGGGGGTCCTTGAGCAGTTCTTC.

This chain connects TRBV7-2 to TRBJ2-4, with 13 bases fitting TRBD2. Trimming removed 1 base from V and 8 bases from J; junction bases left unmatched: 14. Germline loops: CDR1 SGHTA, CDR2 FQGNSA. The CDR3 spans 19 residues. The CDR3 sequence is CASSLVPGGLAGRSDIQYF. DNA of the CDR3: TGTGCCAGCAGCTTAGTCCCGGGGGGACTAGCGGGGCGTTCAGACATTCAGTACTTC.

V usage is TRBV27 and J usage is TRBJ1-4, with D perhaps TRBD1 (5 bases). The CDR3 contains 14 residues. The germline CDR1 and CDR2 sequences are MNHEY and SMNVEV (reference sequence). V was shortened by 4 bases and J by 5 bases, with 11 bases between the two germline ends. The CDR3 reads CASSYGRANEKLFF. The CDR3 DNA follows: TGTGCCAGCAGTTATGGCAGGGCAAATGAAAAACTGTTTTTT.

This clone turned up a few times. The rearrangement joins TRBV5-1 to TRBJ2-7; no definite D call. Germline CDR1 and CDR2: SGHRS and YFSETQ. The CDR3 runs 14 residues. Trimming cost V 0 bases and J 3 bases, with 10 bases left between them. The CDR3 reads CASSLGSSVYEQYF. CDR3 nucleotides: TGCGCCAGCAGCTTGGGGTCATCAGTCTACGAGCAGTACTTC.

A word on this clone: At one end the junction does not follow the germline gene, possibly because of a read error. The J gene is TRBJ2-1, the V gene TRBV29-1; D gene unclear. CDR1 SQVTM and CDR2 ANQGSEA come from the germline V gene. The CDR3 has 13 amino acids. The CDR3 nucleotides read TGCAGCGTTGGTCGTAGCTCCCACAATGAGCAGTTCTTC. Translation gives CSVGRSSHNEQFF.

The count of this clone is one. A junction boundary mismatches the germline segment, possibly from a read error. The V gene is TRBV4-1, the J gene TRBJ1-3; 10 positions agree with TRBD1. The CDR3 covers 16 residues. Germline values: CDR1 MGHRA, CDR2 YSYEKL. The CDR3 loop reads CASSQEEGTGVNTIYF. CDR3 sequence (DNA): TGCGCCAGCAGCCAAGAAGAGGGGACAGGGGTAAACACCATATACTTT.

In nucleotides, the CDR3 is TGTGCCAGCAGCTTGAGACAGGGCGGCGGGGAGCTGTTTTTT. Its protein product is CASSLRQGGGELFF. The chain has TRBV5-6 and TRBJ2-2, with 7 bases that match TRBD1. CDR3 size: 14 residues. V shed 1 base and J 7 bases; nucleotides not matched to a gene: 4. CDR1 is SGHDT and CDR2 is YYEEEE in the germline V gene.

The CDR3 DNA reads as TGTGCCAGCAGCTACCCCCCCGGAAACATTCAGTACTTC. This gives the protein CASSYPPGNIQYF. The rearrangement uses TRBV5-4 and TRBJ2-4; D is unclear. This CDR3 comprises 13 residues. Deletions cut 3 bases from V and 6 bases from J, with 10 bases between. The germline V gene has CDR1 SGHNT and CDR2 YYREEE (reference sequence).

The genes are TRBV5-4 and TRBJ2-3; 15 bases map to TRBD2. V lost 3 bases and J lost 5; bases outside the gene matches: 7. Germline CDR1 and CDR2: SGHNT and YYREEE (reference sequence). The CDR3 spans 17 residues. The CDR3 sequence is CASSSGLAGGDVDTQYF. CDR3 DNA: TGTGCCAGCAGCTCGGGACTAGCGGGGGGAGATGTAGATACGCAGTATTTT.

This chain links TRBV7-6 with TRBJ2-6; TRBD1 matches at 7 bases. The CDR3 covers 15 residues. Germline-derived CDR1 and CDR2 are SGHVS and FNYEAQ. Germline trimming cut 5 bases from V and 2 bases from J; bases unmatched to any gene: 3. The CDR3 reads CASSRGQAGANVLTF. CDR3 nucleotide sequence: TGTGCCAGCAGCCGCGGACAGGCTGGGGCCAACGTCCTGACTTTC.

The chain carries TRBV5-1 and TRBJ2-5, with 9 nucleotides matching TRBD1. Germline V lookup: CDR1 SGHRS, CDR2 YFSETQ. The CDR3 covers 16 residues. The trim removed 5 bases at V and 4 bases at J, leaving 12 bases unmatched. CDR3 sequence reads: CASRVPPGQGTETQYF. The CDR3 bases are TGCGCCAGCAGAGTACCTCCGGGACAGGGCACAGAGACCCAGTACTTC.

V gene TRBV6-1 combines with J gene TRBJ1-1; TRBD1 matches at 8 bases. Trimming removed 9 bases from V and 6 bases from J; junction bases left unmatched: 15. The germline CDR1 and CDR2 sequences are MNHNS and SASEGT. The CDR3 runs to 15 residues. The CDR3 loop reads CASSGTGAKAPEAFF. CDR3 DNA: TGTGCCAGTTCAGGGACAGGAGCCAAGGCTCCTGAAGCTTTCTTT.

The rearrangement joins TRBV11-3 to TRBJ1-2, with TRBD1 as a possible D gene (6 bases). The CDR3 contains 13 residues. V lost 5 bases to trimming and J lost 4 bases, with 11 bases between them. Germline-derived CDR1 and CDR2 are SGHNT and YENEEA. CDR3 region: CASSPDSFYGYTF. In DNA form, the CDR3 reads TGTGCCAGCAGCCCGGACAGTTTCTATGGCTACACCTTC.